This T cell receptor beta chain was observed in a study of tumor and adjacent non-tumor tissue in lung cancer. This clonotype appeared once. Because it lacks the conserved phenylalanine or tryptophan at the end, this CDR3 is likely a read error. The template was RNA from unsorted bulk tissue. Donors were chemotherapy-naive, newly diagnosed lung cancer surgical patients in China, August–late 2014. Three rounds of nested PCR, following a modified ARM-PCR protocol, produced the TCRbeta library. TCRdb re-called the multiplex PCR reads through MiXCR, storing one row per CDR3 protein. The sample holds about 80,000 distinct CDR3 sequences, around 86% seen once. Germline V gene lookup returns CDR1 SGHDN and CDR2 FVKESK. The CDR3 is 14 amino acids.

The chain recombines TRBV14 with TRBJ2-7, with TRBD1 as a possible D gene (5 bases). Sample: lung tumor tissue. The sequence came from a woman between 50 and 59 years old with non-small cell lung cancer. For the CDR3, the DNA is TGTGCCAGCAGCCAAGAGGCAGGGCCCTACGGGCAGTACTTA. Translating gives CASSQEAGPYGQYL.